Listed below are T cell receptor beta chains from one sample, sequenced in a study of shared clonotypes between healthy human individuals. Generated by immunoSEQ multiplex PCR, the TCRdb table keeps only in-frame clones and is missing some. The sample yields around 2.1 million clones, approximately 94% seen once. Sequences were obtained from naive CD8+ T cells from PBMCs. The receptors originated from a man aged 18 to 29 in good health. Some clones in this sample may be carry-over from other donors' samples. CDR3s include the opening cysteine and the closing phenylalanine or tryptophan. A D gene is named only where the DNA matches it firmly. Size is omitted from some rows. Given values are once, few, many or a class for expanded clones.

>once|TRBD2|TRBV2|TRBJ2-1
TGTGCCAGCAGTGCTAGACCGGGACTAGCGGGAGGTAGCTCCTACAATGAGCAGTTCTTC
CASSARPGLAGGSSYNEQFF
>.|.|TRBV7-8|TRBJ1-1
TGTGCCAGCAGCTTAGCGTGGGAGAAGCGGGCTGAAGCTTTCTTT
CASSLAWEKRAEAFF
>.|.|TRBV4-1|TRBJ2-7
TGCGCCAGCAGCCAAGTGGAGGGGCGTTGGGAGCAGTACTTC
CASSQVEGRWEQYF
>.|TRBD2|TRBV9|TRBJ2-7
TGTGCCAGCAGCGCCCCTGGGGCGGGAGGAGCCTACGAGCAGTACTTC
CASSAPGAGGAYEQYF
>.|.|TRBV28|TRBJ1-4
TGTGCCACTAACCTGGGGGGGTGGGAAAAACTGTTTTTT
CATNLGGWEKLFF
>.|.|TRBV19|TRBJ1-2
TGTGCCACCTCCGGGGACCGCTATGGCTACACCTTC
CATSGDRYGYTF
>few|.|TRBV29-1|TRBJ1-1
TGCAGCGTCGTGGGGGGCGCGGTCACTGAAGCTTTCTTT
CSVVGGAVTEAFF
>once|TRBD1|TRBV11-1|TRBJ1-5
TGTGCCAGCAGCTGCACATTACAGGGGGCATTTAGCAATCAGCCCCAGCATTTT
CASSCTLQGAFSNQPQHF
>.|.|TRBV5-4|TRBJ2-1
TGTGCCAGCAGCTTGGAGGGAAATGAGCAGTTCTTC
CASSLEGNEQFF
>.|TRBD2|TRBV9|TRBJ2-3
TGTGCCAGCAGCCATTTAGCGGGAGTGGGAGATACGCAGTATTTT
CASSHLAGVGDTQYF
>.|TRBD1|TRBV29-1|TRBJ2-2
TGCAGCGTTGTGGATTTGGGGGACAGAAACACCGGGGAGCTGTTTTTT
CSVVDLGDRNTGELFF
>.|.|TRBV7-6|TRBJ2-2
TGTGCCAGCAGCTTAGGGGCGGGCACCGGGGAGCTGTTTTTT
CASSLGAGTGELFF
>once|.|TRBV21-1|TRBJ1-1
TGTGCCAGCAGCAAAAGACTGACAGGAGTCACTGAAGCTTTCTTT
CASSKRLTGVTEAFF
>.|TRBD2|TRBV9|TRBJ2-7
TGTGCCAGCAGCGTAGTCGCGGGAGGGTCCTACGAGCAGTACTTC
CASSVVAGGSYEQYF
>.|.|TRBV6-5|TRBJ2-7
TGTGCCAGCAGTTACGGGGGTTGGGGCTACGAGCAGTACTTC
CASSYGGWGYEQYF